This T cell receptor (beta chain) was found in a study of T cells in Graves' hyperthyroidism and ophthalmopathy. General observations from the study: Blood held most thyroid clonotypes expanded above 0.001 frequency.

Remarks on this clonotype: Its antigen is not known. At one of its ends the junction is not consistent with the germline gene, which may arise from a read error.

The germline V gene has CDR1 SGHRS and CDR2 YFSETQ. The CDR3 is 15 residues long. Amplified TCR beta CDR3 regions derived from RNA transcripts. Researchers ran a first-round RT-PCR on the TCR CDR3 using the HTBI primer set. TCRdb independently ran MiXCR on the multiplex PCR reads; one entry per CDR3 protein. The sample carries approximately 570,000 distinct CDR3 sequences, nearly 20% recorded once. The TCR comes from a man aged 35 to 55 with Graves' ophthalmopathy. This sequence joins TRBV5-1 and TRBJ2-3; 11 nucleotides match TRBD2. Sequenced material: blood. CDR3 sequence (DNA): TGTGCCAGCGACCTAGCGGGAGGAAACACAGATACGCAGTATTTT. Its protein is CASDLAGGNTDTQYF.